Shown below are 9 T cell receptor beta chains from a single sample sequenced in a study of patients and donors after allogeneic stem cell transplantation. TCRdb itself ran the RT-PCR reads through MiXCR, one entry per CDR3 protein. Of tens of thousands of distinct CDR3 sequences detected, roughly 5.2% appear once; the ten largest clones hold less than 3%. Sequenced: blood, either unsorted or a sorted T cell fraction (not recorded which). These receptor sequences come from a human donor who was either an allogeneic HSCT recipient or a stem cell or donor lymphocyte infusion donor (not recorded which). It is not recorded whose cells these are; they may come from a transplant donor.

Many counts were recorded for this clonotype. The CDR3 loop reads CASSFLEGGKAEQFF. Here the CDR3 DNA reads TGTGCCAGCAGCTTCCTTGAGGGAGGTAAGGCTGAGCAGTTCTTC. The V gene is TRBV7-9, the J gene TRBJ2-1; a weak D match, TRBD2 (6 bases). From germline, CDR1 is SEHNR and CDR2 FQNEAQ (reference sequence). Deletions cut 3 bases from V and 9 bases from J, with 18 bases between. The CDR3 covers 15 residues.

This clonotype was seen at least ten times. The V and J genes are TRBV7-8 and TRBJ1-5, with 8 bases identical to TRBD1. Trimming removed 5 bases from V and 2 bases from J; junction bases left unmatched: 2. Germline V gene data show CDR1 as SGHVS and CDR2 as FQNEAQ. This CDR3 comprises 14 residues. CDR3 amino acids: CASSPGQGNQPQHF. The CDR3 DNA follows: TGTGCCAGCAGCCCGGGACAGGGCAATCAGCCCCAGCATTTT.

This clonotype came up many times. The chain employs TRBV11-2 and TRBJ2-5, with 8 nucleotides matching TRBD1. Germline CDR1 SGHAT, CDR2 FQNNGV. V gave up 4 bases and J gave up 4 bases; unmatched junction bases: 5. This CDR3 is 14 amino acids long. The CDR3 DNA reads TGTGCCAGCAGCTCGGGACAGGCAAGAGAGACCCAGTACTTC. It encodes CASSSGQARETQYF.

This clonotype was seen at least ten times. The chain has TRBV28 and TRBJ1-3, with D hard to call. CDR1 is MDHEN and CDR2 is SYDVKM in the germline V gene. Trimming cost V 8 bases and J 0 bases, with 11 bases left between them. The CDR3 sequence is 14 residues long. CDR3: CASLSQLSGNTIYF. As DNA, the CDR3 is TGTGCCAGCCTCAGCCAGCTCTCTGGAAACACCATATATTTT. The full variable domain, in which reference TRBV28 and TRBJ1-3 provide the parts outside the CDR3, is DVKVTQSSRYLVKRTGEKVFLECVQDMDHENMFWYRQDPGLGLRLIYFSYDVKMKEKGDIPEGYSVSREKKERFSLILESASTNQTSMYLCASLSQLSGNTIYFGEGSWLTVV.

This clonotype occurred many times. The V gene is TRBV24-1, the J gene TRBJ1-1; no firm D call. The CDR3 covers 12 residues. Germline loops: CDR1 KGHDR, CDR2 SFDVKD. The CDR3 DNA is TGTAAGAGGACGCCAATGAACACTGAAGCTTTCTTT. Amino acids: CKRTPMNTEAFF.

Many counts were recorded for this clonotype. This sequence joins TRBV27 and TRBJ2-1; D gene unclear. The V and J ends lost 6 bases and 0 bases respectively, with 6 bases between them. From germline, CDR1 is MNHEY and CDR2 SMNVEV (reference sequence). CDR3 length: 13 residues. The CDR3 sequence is CASSLSSYNEQFF. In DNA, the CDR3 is TGTGCCAGCAGCTTAAGCTCCTACAATGAGCAGTTCTTC.

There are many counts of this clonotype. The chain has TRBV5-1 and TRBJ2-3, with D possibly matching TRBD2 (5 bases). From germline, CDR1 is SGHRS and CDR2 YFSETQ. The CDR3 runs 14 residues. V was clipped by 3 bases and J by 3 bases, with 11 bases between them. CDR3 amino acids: CASSSATGTDTQYF. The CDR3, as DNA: TGCGCCAGCAGCTCCGCGACGGGAACAGATACGCAGTATTTT.

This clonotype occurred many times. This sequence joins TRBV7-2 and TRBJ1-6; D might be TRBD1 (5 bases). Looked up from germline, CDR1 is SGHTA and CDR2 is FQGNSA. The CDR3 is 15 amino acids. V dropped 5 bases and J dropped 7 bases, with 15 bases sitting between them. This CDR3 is CASSAPGRLNSPLHF. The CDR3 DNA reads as TGTGCCAGCAGCGCCCCGGGACGCTTAAATTCACCCCTCCACTTT.

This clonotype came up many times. The CDR3 here is CASRRDGGDYGYTF. The DNA of the CDR3 is TGTGCCAGCAGACGGGACGGGGGCGACTATGGCTACACCTTC. This chain links TRBV12-3 or TRBV12-4 with TRBJ1-2; D is perhaps TRBD1 (6 bases). The CDR3 length is 14 residues. The V end was cut by 6 bases, the J end by 3 bases, with 14 bases between.